These T cell receptor beta chains were read from a single sample in a study of response to subunit inactivated influenza vaccine. One entry per CDR3 protein results from TCRdb running MiXCR on the RT-PCR reads. Of more than 250,000 distinct CDR3 sequences listed, just over 20% are singletons. The starting material was PBMCs from blood, obtained 21 months after vaccination. All receptors come from a man aged 45-69 years who received an inactivated influenza vaccine. Each CDR3 is given with its conserved first and last residue. Each record gives: V gene, CDR3 length, J gene, CDR3 protein.

>TRBV9|14|TRBJ2-7
CASSVQVSSYEQYF
>TRBV2|14|TRBJ1-5
CASGDRVGNQPQHF
>TRBV10-3|14|TRBJ2-2
CANRDSANTGELFF
>TRBV9|14|TRBJ2-1
CASRPRGLGNEQFF
>TRBV7-2|15|TRBJ2-4
CASSSGAGVSNIQYF
>TRBV5-5|16|TRBJ2-2
CASSLEGYRNTGELFF
>TRBV6-1|14|TRBJ2-3
CASRVSDSTDTQYF
>TRBV4-2|18|TRBJ2-2
CASSQVPGQLTNTGELFF
>TRBV2|14|TRBJ1-1
CASSERYRNTEAFF
>TRBV19|12|TRBJ1-1
CASTRQNTEAFF
>TRBV3-1|14|TRBJ2-7
CASSHGTDSYEQYF
>TRBV11-2|18|TRBJ2-7
CASSLSISGGERGYEQYF
>TRBV12-3/TRBV12-4|17|TRBJ2-6
CASSPGTGLAGANVLTF
>TRBV20-1|15|TRBJ2-3
CSADLRGVGTDTQYF
>TRBV5-1|15|TRBJ2-3
CASSSGRASSDTQYF
>TRBV3-1|14|TRBJ1-1
CASSQVEGVTEAFF
>TRBV29-1|14|TRBJ1-3
CSVDSGQPGNTIYF
>TRBV3-1|12|TRBJ1-2
CASSGGGYGYTF
>TRBV20-1|12|TRBJ1-2
CSASWGVYGYTF
>TRBV7-3|13|TRBJ2-1
CASSSRTFAAQFF
>TRBV25-1|17|TRBJ2-3
CASSDPGQGGFADTQYF
>TRBV10-2|14|TRBJ2-3
CASSRDGPGNTQYF